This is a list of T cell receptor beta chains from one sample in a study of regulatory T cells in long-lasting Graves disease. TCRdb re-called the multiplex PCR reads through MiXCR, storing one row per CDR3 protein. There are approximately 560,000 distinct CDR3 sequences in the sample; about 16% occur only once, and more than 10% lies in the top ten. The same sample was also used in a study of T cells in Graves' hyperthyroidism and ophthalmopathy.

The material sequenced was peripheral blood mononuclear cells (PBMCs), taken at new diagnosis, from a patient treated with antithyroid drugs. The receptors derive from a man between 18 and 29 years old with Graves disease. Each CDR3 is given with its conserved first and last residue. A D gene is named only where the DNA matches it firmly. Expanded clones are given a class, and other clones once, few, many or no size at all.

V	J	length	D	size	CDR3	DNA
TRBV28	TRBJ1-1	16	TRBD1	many	CASKPTVGGPDTEAFF	TGTGCCAGCAAACCAACGGTAGGGGGCCCGGACACTGAAGCTTTCTTT
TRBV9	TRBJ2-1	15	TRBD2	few	CASSVGASGLNEQFF	TGTGCCAGCAGCGTAGGAGCTAGCGGACTCAATGAGCAGTTCTTC
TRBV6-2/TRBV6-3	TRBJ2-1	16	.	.	CAGSEAVQGSYNEQFF	TGTGCCGGCAGTGAAGCGGTACAGGGAAGCTACAATGAGCAGTTCTTC
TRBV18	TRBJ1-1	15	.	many	CASSPRAGGNTEAFF	TGTGCCAGCTCACCACGGGCAGGAGGGAACACTGAAGCTTTCTTT
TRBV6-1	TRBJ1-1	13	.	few	CASGGGLNTEAFF	TGTGCCTCCGGGGGGGGGCTGAACACTGAAGCTTTCTTT
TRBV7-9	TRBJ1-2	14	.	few	CASSLMDGSYGYTF	TGTGCCAGCAGCTTAATGGACGGAAGCTATGGCTACACCTTC
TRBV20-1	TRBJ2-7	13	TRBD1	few	CSATGTGSYEQYF	TGCAGTGCTACGGGGACAGGATCCTACGAGCAGTACTTC
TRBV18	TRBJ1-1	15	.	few	CASSPQAKQGSEAFF	TGTGCCAGCTCACCACAGGCAAAACAGGGCTCTGAAGCTTTCTTT
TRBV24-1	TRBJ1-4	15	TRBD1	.	CATSDPGQGGEKLFF	TGTGCCACCAGTGACCCGGGACAGGGAGGAGAAAAACTGTTTTTT
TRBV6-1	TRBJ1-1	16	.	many	CASRQRKGGVNTEAFF	TGTGCCAGCAGGCAAAGAAAGGGTGGAGTGAACACTGAAGCTTTCTTT
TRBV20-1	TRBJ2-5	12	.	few	CGGGRGQETQYF	TGCGGGGGGGGCAGGGGGCAAGAGACCCAGTACTTC
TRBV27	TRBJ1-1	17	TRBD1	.	CASSFLRDRGGVAEAFF	TGTGCCAGCAGTTTTCTCCGGGACAGGGGAGGTGTTGCTGAAGCTTTCTTT
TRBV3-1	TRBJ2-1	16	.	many	CASSPPGVPAYNEQFF	TGTGCCAGCAGCCCCCCGGGGGTCCCCGCCTACAATGAGCAGTTCTTC
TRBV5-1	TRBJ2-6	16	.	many	CASSRQGGSGANVLTF	TGCGCCAGCAGCCGACAGGGAGGTTCTGGGGCCAACGTCCTGACTTTC
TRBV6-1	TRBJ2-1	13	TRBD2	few	CASSVGTSNEQFF	TGTGCCAGCAGCGTAGGGACTAGCAATGAGCAGTTCTTC
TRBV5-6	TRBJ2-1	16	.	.	CASSLRYLGLGNEQFF	TGTGCCAGCAGCTTGAGGTACCTGGGCCTAGGGAATGAGCAGTTCTTC
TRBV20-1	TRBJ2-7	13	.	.	CSVSSGVSYEQYF	TGCAGTGTCTCATCCGGGGTCTCCTACGAGCAGTACTTC
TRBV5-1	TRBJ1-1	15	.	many	CASSKGGPPRAEAFF	TGCGCCAGCAGCAAGGGAGGCCCCCCTCGGGCTGAAGCTTTCTTT